These 24 T cell receptor beta chains were sequenced from one sample in a study of cytomegalovirus exposure and HLA in healthy donors. PCR amplification relied on 60 Vbeta primers (plus 13 Jbeta primers). The method was immunoSEQ multiplex PCR; TCRdb's version includes in-frame clones alone and lacks a portion of them. The top ten clones hold around a tenth of a sample with roughly 160,000 clones, approximately 83% of them seen once. The sample consisted of PBMCs. The source is a man between 18 and 29 years old in good health and CMV-seropositive.

This clone turned up a few times. The DNA of the CDR3 is TGCGCCAGCAGTCGCACCAGGGTATCTACTGGAAACACCATATATTTT. As protein: CASSRTRVSTGNTIYF. The gene calls are TRBV23-1 and TRBJ1-3; tentative D call: TRBD1 (5 bases). TRBV23-1 is marked as an open reading frame, function uncertain. The V and J ends lost 4 bases and 2 bases respectively, with 15 bases between them. This CDR3 has 16 residues.

The chain uses TRBV5-1 and TRBJ2-7; tentatively, D is TRBD2 (5 bases). CDR1 is SGHRS and CDR2 is YFSETQ in the germline V gene. The CDR3 runs 14 residues. V was cut by 5 bases and J by 2 bases, with 14 bases left in between. CDR3 region: CASSEAATTYEQYF. CDR3 DNA: TGCGCCAGCAGTGAAGCGGCGACCACCTACGAGCAGTACTTC. Variable domain in full (rest from reference TRBV5-1 and TRBJ2-7): KAGVTQTPRYLIKTRGQQVTLSCSPISGHRSVSWYQQTPGQGLQFLFEYFSETQRNKGNFPGRFSGRQFSNSRSEMNVSTLELGDSALYLCASSEAATTYEQYFGPGTRLTVT.

The gene calls are TRBV5-4 and TRBJ1-4; 7 nucleotides align to TRBD1. V shed 5 bases, J shed 3 bases, and the junction held 4 bases outside the gene matches. The CDR3 contains 14 residues. Per the germline V gene, CDR1 is SGHNT and CDR2 is YYREEE (reference sequence). As DNA, the CDR3 is TGTGCCAGCAGTATAGGGACAGCTAATGAAAAACTGTTTTTT. Translating it yields CASSIGTANEKLFF.

This clone has a handful of counts. The J gene is TRBJ2-2, the V gene TRBV30, with D unclear. Germline V gene sequence: CDR1 GTSNPN, CDR2 SVGIG (reference sequence). Deletions cut 2 bases from V and 2 bases from J, with 12 bases between. The CDR3 totals 15 residues. This CDR3 is CAWSRPELNTGELFF. The CDR3 DNA follows: TGTGCCTGGAGTCGACCAGAACTAAACACCGGGGAGCTGTTTTTT. The full variable domain, its missing parts supplied by reference TRBV30 and TRBJ2-2, is SQTIHQWPATLVQPVGSPLSLECTVEGTSNPNLYWYRQAAGRGLQLLFYSVGIGQISSEVPQNLSASRPQDRQFILSSKKLLLSDSGFYLCAWSRPELNTGELFFGEGSRLTVL.

V and J are TRBV6-5 and TRBJ2-3; D remains unclear. Germline-derived CDR1 and CDR2 are MNHEY and SVGAGI. V lost 2 bases and J lost 3, with 15 bases in between. The CDR3 consists of 16 residues. CDR3 DNA: TGTGCCAGCAGTTACACCCCCCCAGGAATAACAGATACGCAGTATTTT. Amino acids: CASSYTPPGITDTQYF.

This chain joins TRBV28 and TRBJ2-5; possibly TRBD1 for D (7 bases). This CDR3 spans 14 amino acids. Trimming shortened V by 2 bases and J by 5 bases, and 12 bases separated the two germline ends. Germline-derived CDR1 and CDR2 are MDHEN and SYDVKM. For the CDR3, the DNA is TGTGCCAGCAGTTTAGAACAGGGGAGGGAGACCCAGTACTTC. Protein product: CASSLEQGRETQYF.

The chain couples TRBV30 to TRBJ2-7; D ambiguous. Germline V CDR1 and CDR2: GTSNPN, SVGIG (reference sequence). The CDR3 length is 14 residues. Trimming took off 0 bases at V and 4 bases at J, with 13 bases between the two ends. The CDR3 is CAWSVPRFRYEQYF. The DNA for the CDR3 is TGTGCCTGGAGTGTACCCAGGTTCCGTTACGAGCAGTACTTC.

As regards this clone: This same CDR3 is encoded by further DNA sequences in the sample. J is TRBJ1-5 and V is TRBV10-3; 7 nucleotides agree with TRBD1. J was trimmed by 1 base and V by 3 bases; bases with no gene match: 6. Looked up from germline, CDR1 is ENHRY and CDR2 is SYGVKD. The CDR3 runs to 16 residues. Here the CDR3 DNA reads TGTGCCATCAGTGATCACCGACAGGGAAGCAATCAGCCCCAGCATTTT. Amino acids: CAISDHRQGSNQPQHF.

The chain has TRBV28 and TRBJ2-7; D gene unclear. The V gene's germline CDR1 is MDHEN and CDR2 SYDVKM. The CDR3 consists of 14 residues. Trimming took 1 base from V and 3 from J, leaving 10 bases between them. CDR3 in DNA: TGTGCCAGCAGTTTATCTGACATTCGCTACGAGCAGTACTTC. Translation: CASSLSDIRYEQYF. Using reference TRBV28 and TRBJ2-7 for the parts outside the CDR3, the full variable domain is DVKVTQSSRYLVKRTGEKVFLECVQDMDHENMFWYRQDPGLGLRLIYFSYDVKMKEKGDIPEGYSVSREKKERFSLILESASTNQTSMYLCASSLSDIRYEQYFGPGTRLTVT.

V and J are TRBV27 and TRBJ1-2, with TRBD1 matching 9 bases. The CDR3 contains 17 residues. Looked up from germline, CDR1 is MNHEY and CDR2 is SMNVEV (reference sequence). J lost 8 bases, V lost 2 bases, and 15 bases had no gene match. The CDR3 reads CASSLVGTGSHPAGYTF. The CDR3 region has the DNA TGTGCCAGCAGTTTAGTGGGGACAGGGTCCCATCCGGCGGGCTACACCTTC.

This clone appeared a single time. V gene TRBV7-9 combines with J gene TRBJ2-2, with D possibly matching TRBD1 (6 bases). CDR1 and CDR2 from the germline V gene are SEHNR and FQNEAQ (reference sequence). The CDR3 consists of 16 residues. Trimming removed 5 bases at V and 4 bases at J, with 17 bases between. CDR3 sequence reads: CASSPTGLGGTGELFF. CDR3 nucleotides: TGTGCCAGCAGCCCAACAGGGCTCGGCGGCACCGGGGAGCTGTTTTTT.

The V call is TRBV2, the J call TRBJ2-7; D unclear. The V and J ends lost 5 bases and 0 bases respectively, with 11 bases between them. Germline loops: CDR1 SNHLY, CDR2 FYNNEI. The CDR3 contains 14 residues. CDR3 sequence: CASSSHTLSYEQYF. CDR3 nucleotide sequence: TGTGCCAGCAGTTCCCACACCCTCTCCTACGAGCAGTACTTC.

This chain uses TRBV14 with TRBJ2-7; D might be TRBD2 (5 bases). V was cut by 4 bases and J by 0 bases, with 13 bases left in between. The CDR3 has 15 amino acids. Germline V gives CDR1 SGHDN, CDR2 FVKESK. CDR3 nucleotides: TGTGCCAGCAGCCGATGGAGGCAAAGCTCCTACGAGCAGTACTTC. Its translation: CASSRWRQSSYEQYF.

This rearrangement joins TRBV25-1 to TRBJ1-1; possible D gene TRBD1, 5 bases. The CDR3 has 11 residues. Deletions cut 7 bases from V and 6 bases from J, with 9 bases between. Germline V gene sequence: CDR1 MGHDK, CDR2 SYGVNS. The CDR3 sequence: CASMRGSEAFF. CDR3 nucleotide sequence: TGTGCCAGCATGCGGGGCTCTGAAGCTTTCTTT. Using reference TRBV25-1 and TRBJ1-1 for the parts outside the CDR3, the full variable domain is EADIYQTPRYLVIGTGKKITLECSQTMGHDKMYWYQQDPGMELHLIHYSYGVNSTEKGDLSSESTVSRIRTEHFPLTLESARPSHTSQYLCASMRGSEAFFGQGTRLTVV.

A few counts support this clone. The chain carries TRBV7-9 and TRBJ2-2, with D maybe TRBD2 (6 bases). Germline V gene sequence: CDR1 SEHNR, CDR2 FQNEAQ (reference sequence). This CDR3 region has 15 residues. The germline V and J ends were trimmed by 5 bases and 2 bases, with 12 bases remaining between them. The DNA for the CDR3 is TGTGCCAGCAGCCCCCGGGGGTCAAACACCGGGGAGCTGTTTTTT. It translates to CASSPRGSNTGELFF.

The rearrangement uses TRBV2 and TRBJ2-7; D uncertain. The CDR3 runs 13 residues. V shed 1 base and J shed 2 bases, with 6 bases lying between them. Germline lookup yields CDR1 SNHLY and CDR2 FYNNEI. The CDR3 region has the DNA TGTGCCAGCAGTGAAGGCCTAACCTACGAGCAGTACTTC. Protein: CASSEGLTYEQYF.

The chain combines TRBV5-6 with TRBJ2-3; D uncertain. Per the germline V gene, CDR1 is SGHDT and CDR2 is YYEEEE. V was pared by 1 base and J by 6 bases, with 3 bases between. The CDR3 is made up of 11 amino acids. CDR3 sequence (DNA): TGTGCCAGCAGCTTGTCGGATACGCAGTATTTT. Translated: CASSLSDTQYF.

The chain joins TRBV6-5 to TRBJ2-6, with D perhaps matching TRBD2 (6 bases). The CDR3 length is 16 residues. Germline V lookup: CDR1 MNHEY, CDR2 SVGAGI. V was trimmed by 0 bases and J by 2 bases, leaving 8 bases between them. The CDR3 loop is CASSYSTGAGANVLTF. The CDR3 DNA follows: TGTGCCAGCAGTTACTCGACGGGGGCTGGGGCCAACGTCCTGACTTTC.

The V call is TRBV5-1, the J call TRBJ2-1; tentative D call: TRBD1 (5 bases). Trimming shortened V by 0 bases and J by 9 bases, and 16 bases separated the two germline ends. The germline gives CDR1 SGHRS, CDR2 YFSETQ. This CDR3 comprises 15 residues. CDR3 nucleotides: TGCGCCAGCAGCTTGGAGGCAGGGTCAGGTACTGAGCAGTTCTTC. Translating it yields CASSLEAGSGTEQFF.

This clone occurred once. The chain combines TRBV7-6 with TRBJ2-3; D possibly corresponds to TRBD1 (6 bases). The CDR3 loop spans 13 amino acids. Germline CDR1 SGHVS, CDR2 FNYEAQ. Trimming left V 7 bases short and J 2 bases short, with 10 bases between. In nucleotides, the CDR3 is TGTGCCAGCAACTGGGACACCACAGATACGCAGTATTTT. It codes for CASNWDTTDTQYF.

The rearrangement uses TRBV5-8 and TRBJ2-5; a weak D match, TRBD2 (6 bases). This CDR3 contains 15 residues. Trimming removed 4 bases from V and 5 bases from J, with 18 bases in between. The germline V gene has CDR1 SGHTS and CDR2 YDEGEE. The CDR3 region has the DNA TGTGCCAGCAGCCCATCCGGGGCTAGCGTTGAGACCCAGTACTTC. Amino acid sequence: CASSPSGASVETQYF.

The sample holds one count of this clone. V usage is TRBV10-1 and J usage is TRBJ2-2; D possibly corresponds to TRBD2 (7 bases). Germline V lookup: CDR1 WNHNN, CDR2 SYGVQD (reference sequence). This CDR3 comprises 14 residues. Trimming took off 1 base at V and 6 bases at J, with 9 bases between the two ends. The CDR3 region is CASSEWEGAGELFF. The CDR3 DNA reads TGCGCCAGCAGTGAGTGGGAGGGGGCCGGGGAGCTGTTTTTT.

The chain combines TRBV9 with TRBJ2-5; a weak D match, TRBD1 (7 bases). Germline CDR1 and CDR2: SGDLS and YYNGEE. The V end was cut by 0 bases, the J end by 5 bases, with 14 bases between. The CDR3 is 15 amino acids. The CDR3 coding sequence is TGTGCCAGCAGCGTAGAGGCCAGGGGGAGGGAGACCCAGTACTTC. Translating it yields CASSVEARGRETQYF.

This clone was picked up a small number of times. J is TRBJ2-2 and V is TRBV5-6; TRBD1 might be the D (5 bases). Trimming cost V 0 bases and J 3 bases, with 9 bases left between them. CDR1 is SGHDT and CDR2 is YYEEEE in the germline V gene. The CDR3 runs 15 residues. The CDR3 protein is CASSLVGVDTGELFF. The CDR3 DNA reads TGTGCCAGCAGCTTGGTAGGGGTAGACACCGGGGAGCTGTTTTTT.